This TCR beta chain was recovered during a study of blood T cell repertoires in COVID-19. Turning to the study itself: Acute and convalescent COVID-19 samples came from the United States, Italy and Spain.

The CDR3 is made up of 14 amino acids. Trimming removed 3 bases from V and 7 bases from J; junction bases left unmatched: 2. From germline, CDR1 is SGHRS and CDR2 YFSETQ. Per the original data handling: From reference gene primer amplification, estimates of nucleated cell counts were derived. Libraries were prepared by immunoSEQ multiplex PCR; TCRdb keeps only in-frame clonotypes and omits some of them. V and J calls and clone size follow that table, whereas D and trimming were derived from the DNA. Of roughly 130,000 clones listed, less than 90% are singletons. The genes are TRBV5-1 and TRBJ1-4; 11 nucleotides match TRBD1. The sequencing sample was made of peripheral blood. The receptor was isolated from a woman aged 30 to 39 who had recovered from COVID-19. The CDR3 coding sequence is TGCGCCAGCAGCTACGGGACAGGGGGTGAAAAACTGTTTTTT. Protein: CASSYGTGGEKLFF.